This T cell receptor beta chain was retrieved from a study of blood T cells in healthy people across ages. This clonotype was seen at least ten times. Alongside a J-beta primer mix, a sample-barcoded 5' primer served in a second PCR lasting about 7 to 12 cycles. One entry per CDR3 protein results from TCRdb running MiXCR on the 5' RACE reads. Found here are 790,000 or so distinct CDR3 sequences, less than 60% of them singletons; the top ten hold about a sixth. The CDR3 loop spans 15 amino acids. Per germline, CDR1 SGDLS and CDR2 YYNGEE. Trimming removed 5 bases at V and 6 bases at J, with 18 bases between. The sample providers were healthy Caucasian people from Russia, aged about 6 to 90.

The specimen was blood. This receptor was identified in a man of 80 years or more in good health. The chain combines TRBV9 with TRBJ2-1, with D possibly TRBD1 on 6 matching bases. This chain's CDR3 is CASREASGQINEQFF. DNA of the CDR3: TGTGCCAGCAGGGAGGCCTCGGGACAAATCAATGAGCAGTTCTTC.